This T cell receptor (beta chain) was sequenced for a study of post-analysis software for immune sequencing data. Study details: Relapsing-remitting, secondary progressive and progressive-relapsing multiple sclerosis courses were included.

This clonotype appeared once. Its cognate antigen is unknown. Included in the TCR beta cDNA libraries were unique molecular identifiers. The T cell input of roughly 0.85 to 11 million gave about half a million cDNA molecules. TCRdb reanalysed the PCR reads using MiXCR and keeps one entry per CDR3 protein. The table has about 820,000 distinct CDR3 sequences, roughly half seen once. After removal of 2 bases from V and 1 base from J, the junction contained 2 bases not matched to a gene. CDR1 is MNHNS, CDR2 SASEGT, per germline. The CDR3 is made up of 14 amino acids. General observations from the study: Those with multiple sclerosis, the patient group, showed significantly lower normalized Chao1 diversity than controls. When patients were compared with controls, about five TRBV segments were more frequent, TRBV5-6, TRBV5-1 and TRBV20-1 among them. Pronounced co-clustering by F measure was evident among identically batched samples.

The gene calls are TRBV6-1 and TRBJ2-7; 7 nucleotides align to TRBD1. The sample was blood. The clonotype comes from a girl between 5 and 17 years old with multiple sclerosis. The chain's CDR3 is CASSEQGVSYEQYF. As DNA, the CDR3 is TGTGCCAGCAGTGAACAGGGGGTGTCCTACGAGCAGTACTTC.